The 12 T cell receptor beta chains presented below share a single source sample, sequenced in a study of cytomegalovirus exposure and HLA in healthy donors. It was with 60 Vbeta and 13 Jbeta primers that the PCR ran. Here immunoSEQ multiplex PCR was the method, and the copy in TCRdb shows in-frame clones only, minus some. This sample carries about 200,000 clones, around 80% of them seen once, and the ten largest clones take around 15%. The sample consisted of PBMCs. The receptors were sampled from a middle-aged man in good health and CMV-seronegative.

The CDR3 bases are TGTGCCGCCAGCCGAGCGGGGGGGCTGTACGAGCAGTACTTC. Translated, it gives CAASRAGGLYEQYF. The chain links TRBV5-4 to TRBJ2-7; 10 nucleotides agree with TRBD2. The CDR3 consists of 14 residues. Germline lookup yields CDR1 SGHNT and CDR2 YYREEE (reference sequence). Trimming removed 10 bases from V and 4 bases from J; junction bases left unmatched: 11.

The gene calls are TRBV7-2 and TRBJ1-6, with D possibly matching TRBD1 (5 bases). The CDR3 is made up of 14 amino acids. Germline V gene lookup returns CDR1 SGHTA and CDR2 FQGNSA. Trimming shortened V by 3 bases and J by 11 bases, and 14 bases separated the two germline ends. CDR3 sequence: CASSFRRGLPPLHF. The CDR3 region has the DNA TGTGCCAGCAGCTTCAGGAGGGGCTTGCCACCCCTCCACTTT.

The rearrangement uses TRBV18 and TRBJ1-2, with TRBD1 identical over 9 bases. Germline V CDR1 and CDR2: KGHSH, LQKENI. V trimming: 5 bases; J trimming: 6 bases; junction bases outside the gene matches: 7. There are 14 residues in the CDR3. The CDR3 DNA sequence: TGTGCCAGCTCAGAGCTACAGGGGGCCAATGGCTACACCTTC. Residues: CASSELQGANGYTF.

This clone was counted only a few times. The chain joins TRBV5-1 to TRBJ1-2; unclear D gene. This CDR3 region has 16 residues. V was pared by 2 bases and J by 0 bases, with 14 bases between. CDR1 SGHRS and CDR2 YFSETQ come from the germline V gene. The CDR3 DNA follows: TGCGCCAGCAGCTTAGGTATCAGGATGACTAACTATGGCTACACCTTC. Residues: CASSLGIRMTNYGYTF.

The CDR3 spells CASSPPGQSYNEQFF. CDR3 nucleotides: TGTGCCAGCAGCCCACCGGGACAGAGCTACAATGAGCAGTTCTTC. V usage is TRBV6-5 and J usage is TRBJ2-1; TRBD1 matches 7 bases. The CDR3 spans 15 residues. From germline, CDR1 is MNHEY and CDR2 SVGAGI. V shed 6 bases, J shed 3 bases, and the junction held 8 bases outside the gene matches.

This chain joins TRBV28 and TRBJ1-2; D gene unclear. The CDR3 has 16 residues. CDR1 is MDHEN and CDR2 is SYDVKM in the germline V gene. The V and J ends lost 2 bases and 4 bases respectively, with 17 bases between them. The CDR3 nucleotides read TGTGCCAGCAGTTTACCTACCCGACCGAGCGCCTATGGCTACACCTTC. It yields the protein CASSLPTRPSAYGYTF.

The genes are TRBV6-5 and TRBJ1-5; no reliable D call. The CDR3 totals 14 residues. Germline V lookup: CDR1 MNHEY, CDR2 SVGAGI. V was pared by 5 bases and J by 2 bases, with 10 bases between. This chain's CDR3 is CASSPYSGNQPQHF. The CDR3 nucleotides are TGTGCCAGCAGTCCATATTCGGGCAATCAGCCCCAGCATTTT.

V is TRBV28 and J is TRBJ1-5; 7 bases agree with TRBD1. J gave up 5 bases and V 7 bases, and 5 bases lay outside the gene matches. The CDR3 covers 13 residues. Per the germline V gene, CDR1 is MDHEN and CDR2 is SYDVKM. CDR3 nucleotides: TGTGCCAGCATGGGACAGAGACATCAGCCCCAGCATTTT. Protein product: CASMGQRHQPQHF.

The V call is TRBV7-2, the J call TRBJ2-3; D is unclear. V lost 2 bases and J 3 bases, leaving 12 bases between the germline ends. This CDR3 is built from 15 residues. Germline CDR1 SGHTA, CDR2 FQGNSA. The CDR3 DNA reads TGTGCCAGCAGCTTACGCCGCCAGGAAACAGATACGCAGTATTTT. Translated: CASSLRRQETDTQYF.

J is TRBJ2-1 and V is TRBV11-2; D is perhaps TRBD2 (6 bases). Trimming took 5 bases from V and 7 from J, leaving 12 bases between them. The CDR3 runs 13 residues. Germline lookup yields CDR1 SGHAT and CDR2 FQNNGV. The CDR3 DNA follows: TGTGCCAGCAGCCTTAGCGGACCTAATGAGCAGTTCTTC. Encoded protein: CASSLSGPNEQFF.

The chain is built from TRBV5-8 and TRBJ2-7, with TRBD1 identical over 7 bases. With 2 bases clipped from V and 0 bases from J, the junction kept 11 bases outside the gene matches. The CDR3 loop spans 17 amino acids. The germline V gene has CDR1 SGHTS and CDR2 YDEGEE. The CDR3 DNA reads TGTGCCAGCAGCTTTTCAGCCGGACAGGTCGGCTCCTACGAGCAGTACTTC. Translated: CASSFSAGQVGSYEQYF.

The V call is TRBV11-2, the J call TRBJ1-1; no clear D. This CDR3 is 12 amino acids long. Germline CDR1 SGHAT, CDR2 FQNNGV. Trimming cost V 5 bases and J 7 bases, with 11 bases left between them. The CDR3 nucleotides read TGTGCCAGCAGCACAGCAAGTTTTGAAGCTTTCTTT. Amino acid sequence: CASSTASFEAFF.